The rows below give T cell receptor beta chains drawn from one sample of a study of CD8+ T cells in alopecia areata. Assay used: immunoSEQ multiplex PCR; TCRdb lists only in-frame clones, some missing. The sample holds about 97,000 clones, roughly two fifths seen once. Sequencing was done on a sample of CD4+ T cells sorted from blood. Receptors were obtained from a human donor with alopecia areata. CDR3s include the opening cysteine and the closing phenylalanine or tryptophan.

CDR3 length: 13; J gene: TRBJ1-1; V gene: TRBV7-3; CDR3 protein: CASSQTQNTEAFF
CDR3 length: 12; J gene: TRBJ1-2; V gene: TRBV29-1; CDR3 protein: CSGSRGDYGYTF
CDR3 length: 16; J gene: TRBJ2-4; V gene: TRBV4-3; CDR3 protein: CASSQDDNETKNIQYF
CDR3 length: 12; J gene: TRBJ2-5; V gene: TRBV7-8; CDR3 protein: CASSLVTRQMYF
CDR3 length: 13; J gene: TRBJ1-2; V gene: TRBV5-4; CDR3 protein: CASSVGQYYGYTF
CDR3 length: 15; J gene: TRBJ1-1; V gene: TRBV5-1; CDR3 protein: CASSPSGQGDTEAFF
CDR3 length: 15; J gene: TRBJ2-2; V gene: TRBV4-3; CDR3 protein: CASSQDRPSTGELFF
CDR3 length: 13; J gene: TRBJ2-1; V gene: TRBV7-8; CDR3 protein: CASSPPRGDEQFF
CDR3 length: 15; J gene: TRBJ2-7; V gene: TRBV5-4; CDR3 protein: CASSMVSGGSYEQYF
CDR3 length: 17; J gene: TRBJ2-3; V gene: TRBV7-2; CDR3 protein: CASSLIGTGVYTDTQYF
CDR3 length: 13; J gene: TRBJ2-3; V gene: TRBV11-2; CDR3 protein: CASSLDNTDTQYF